This section outlines one TCR beta chain sequence together with its context. Method: immunoSEQ multiplex PCR; TCRdb's copy keeps in-frame clones and lacks some. The sample carries roughly 500,000 clones, approximately 88% recorded once. These data originate in a study of blood T cell repertoires in COVID-19. Trimming took off 8 bases at V and 3 bases at J, with 17 bases between the two ends. Germline lookup yields CDR1 SGHNT and CDR2 YENEEA. This CDR3 is built from 14 residues. This sequence originates from a woman aged 40 to 49 who had recovered from COVID-19. Sequenced material: PBMCs or T cells enriched from blood (not recorded which). This chain joins TRBV11-3 and TRBJ2-7, with a possible D match to TRBD1 (6 bases). CDR3 DNA sequence: TGTGCCAGCGGCAGGACAGATTCGAACTACGAGCAGTACTTC. Translating it yields CASGRTDSNYEQYF.